This TCR beta chain is from a study of T cell responses to AZD1222 COVID-19 vaccine. Broader study findings: Following two doses of AZD1222, Spike-specific TCR breadth and depth rose. Close to half of spike-specific TCRs reportedly recognize unmutated variant regions. Sampling captured repertoires only after the peak T cell response.

About this clone itself: Antigen unknown.

The CDR3 is 11 residues long. Germline V gene lookup returns CDR1 DFQATT and CDR2 SNEGSKA (reference sequence). The assay was immunoSEQ multiplex PCR, and TCRdb's table has in-frame clones only and misses some. The sample has 130,000 or so clones; 70% to 90% are singletons. The specimen comprised peripheral blood, sampled on day 0 of AZD1222 vaccination. The chain is built from TRBV20-1 and TRBJ2-5; 11 bases match TRBD2. The TCR originated in an adult in good health. The CDR3 nucleotides read TGCGGTGGACTAGCGGGAGAGACCCAGTACTTC. This gives the protein CGGLAGETQYF.